A selection of T cell receptor beta chains follows, all from one sample in a study of shared clonotypes between healthy human individuals. Only in-frame clones appear in the TCRdb table, and some are missing; sequencing was by immunoSEQ multiplex PCR. The profile shows 450,000 to 500,000 clones, about 78% of them singletons. The sample taken for sequencing was PBMCs. These receptors were collected from a woman aged 40 to 50 in good health. Some clones in this sample may be carry-over from other donors' samples. The CDR3 runs from the conserved cysteine through the conserved F or W. D genes are given only for firm matches. Rows give clone size only sometimes, using once, few, many, or a class for an expanded clone.

TRBD1	TRBV10-3	-	14	TRBJ2-2	TGTGCCATCAGTCCTCGACAGGGTTACGGGGAGCTGTTTTTT	CAISPRQGYGELFF
-	TRBV5-1	-	13	TRBJ1-2	TGCGCCAGCAGCCCAACAGCTAACTATGGCTACACCTTC	CASSPTANYGYTF
TRBD1	TRBV11-2	-	19	TRBJ2-1	TGTGCCAGCAGCTTAGACGGGGACAGCGCATTTAGCTCCTACAATGAGCAGTTCTTC	CASSLDGDSAFSSYNEQFF
TRBD1	TRBV19	-	14	TRBJ2-7	TGTGCCAGTAGTAAGGGACAGAGAGCCTACGAGCAGTACTTC	CASSKGQRAYEQYF
-	TRBV11-2	-	16	TRBJ2-3	TGTGCCAGCAGCTACGGGTGGGGGATGAGCACAGATACGCAGTATTTT	CASSYGWGMSTDTQYF
-	TRBV15	-	15	TRBJ1-5	TGTGCCACCAGCGACCGGGCGGGGAGCAATCAGCCCCAGCATTTT	CATSDRAGSNQPQHF
TRBD1	TRBV2	-	16	TRBJ2-7	TGTGCCAGCAGGGATTCAGGGGGCGCGATCCGGTACGAGCAGTACTTC	CASRDSGGAIRYEQYF
-	TRBV4-3	-	15	TRBJ2-7	TGCGCCAGCAGCCAAGATAGGGCAGGGAGCGGCGAGCAATACTTC	CASSQDRAGSGEQYF
TRBD2	TRBV18	-	17	TRBJ2-7	TGTGCCAGCTCACCACCCGCCGGGACTAGCGGGAGTTACGAGCAGTACTTC	CASSPPAGTSGSYEQYF
-	TRBV6-5	once	14	TRBJ2-5	TGTGCCAGCAGTTTGAGATTTGAGATGGACACCCAGTACTTC	CASSLRFEMDTQYF
-	TRBV30	-	13	TRBJ1-1	TGTGCCGGCAAATGGGGAAGGGCCACTGAAGCTTTCTTT	CAGKWGRATEAFF
TRBD1	TRBV7-9	-	16	TRBJ2-2	TGTGCCAGCAGTCGTACAGGGGGCCGTGGCACCGGGGAGCTGTTTTTT	CASSRTGGRGTGELFF
TRBD2	TRBV18	-	15	TRBJ2-7	TGTGCCAGCTCTTTTAGCGGGTCATCTCAAGGGGAGCAGTACTTC	CASSFSGSSQGEQYF
-	TRBV28	-	12	TRBJ2-7	TGTGCCAGCAGGAAACAGGGTTACGGGCAGTACTTC	CASRKQGYGQYF
-	TRBV28	-	15	TRBJ1-2	TGTGCCAGCAGCATTCAGGGGTGGGCTAACTATGGCTACACCTTC	CASSIQGWANYGYTF
TRBD1	TRBV9	-	14	TRBJ1-2	TGTGCCAGCAGCGTACAGGGGGATGCCTATGGCTACACCTTC	CASSVQGDAYGYTF
TRBD1	TRBV5-8	-	16	TRBJ2-5	TGTGCCAGCAGCCTTGGATACAGGGGGCGTCAAGAGACCCAGTACTTC	CASSLGYRGRQETQYF
TRBD1	TRBV28	-	16	TRBJ1-4	TGTGCCAGCAGGGTGACAGGGTTGGAGGATAATGAAAAACTGTTTTTT	CASRVTGLEDNEKLFF
TRBD1	TRBV7-3	-	15	TRBJ2-5	TGTGCCAGCAGCTTAAGACAGGGGTTAGGAGAGACCCAGTACTTC	CASSLRQGLGETQYF
-	TRBV4-1	-	16	TRBJ1-2	TGCGCCAGCAGCTCTCCCGGGACAAAAGTGCCCTATGGCTACACCTTC	CASSSPGTKVPYGYTF
-	TRBV30	-	14	TRBJ2-1	TGTGCCTGGAGTGTGGGACTGAGACACAATGAGCAGTTCTTC	CAWSVGLRHNEQFF
TRBD1	TRBV28	-	16	TRBJ2-1	TGTGCCAGCAGTACTTACAGGGGAAGAACGTACAATGAGCAGTTCTTC	CASSTYRGRTYNEQFF
TRBD2	TRBV10-3	-	15	TRBJ2-1	TGTGCCATCAGCGGAGGGACTAGCGGGAGGGATGAGCAGTTCTTC	CAISGGTSGRDEQFF
-	TRBV19	few	14	TRBJ2-2	TGTGCCAGTAACAAAGACAGGGACTACGGGGAGCTGTTTTTT	CASNKDRDYGELFF
-	TRBV10-3	-	13	TRBJ1-1	TGTGCCATCACTCGAGACCTCGTCACTGAAGCTTTCTTT	CAITRDLVTEAFF
-	TRBV4-3	-	17	TRBJ1-1	TGCGCCAGCAGCCAAACTCGCGTAGGACAGATGAACACTGAAGCTTTCTTT	CASSQTRVGQMNTEAFF
TRBD1	TRBV28	-	16	TRBJ1-5	TGTGCCAGCAGTTCGGACAGGGTAGGAAGCAATCAGCCCCAGCATTTT	CASSSDRVGSNQPQHF
TRBD2	TRBV2	once	15	TRBJ2-3	TGTGCCAGCAGTGATACTAGCGGGATGGCAGATACGCAGTATTTT	CASSDTSGMADTQYF
TRBD2	TRBV30	few	15	TRBJ2-3	TGTGCCTGGAGTAGAGCGGGAGGAAGCACAGATACGCAGTATTTT	CAWSRAGGSTDTQYF
-	TRBV4-1	-	15	TRBJ2-2	TGCGCCAGCAGCCAACTGGGATTCGCGGCTGGGGAGCTGTTTTTT	CASSQLGFAAGELFF
TRBD1	TRBV29-1	-	13	TRBJ1-1	TGCAGCGCACGTGGACAGGTGAACACTGAAGCTTTCTTT	CSARGQVNTEAFF
-	TRBV9	-	14	TRBJ2-3	TGTGCCAGCAGCGTGGGAGGGGGTAGGGATACGCAGTATTTT	CASSVGGGRDTQYF
-	TRBV14	-	12	TRBJ1-2	TGTGCCAGCAGCCAAGACAGGGTTGGCTACACCTTC	CASSQDRVGYTF
-	TRBV27	-	13	TRBJ1-1	TGTGCCAGCAGTTTAGGGCTGAACACTGAAGCTTTCTTT	CASSLGLNTEAFF
TRBD1	TRBV18	-	15	TRBJ2-2	TGTGCCAGCTCACCAACAGGGGAGTTGCCCGGGGAGCTGTTTTTT	CASSPTGELPGELFF
-	TRBV25-1	many	16	TRBJ1-2	TGTGCCAGCAGTGAATATCAGCAGGGCGGTGACTATGGCTACACCTTC	CASSEYQQGGDYGYTF
-	TRBV25-1	-	14	TRBJ1-2	TGTGCCAGCAGTGAGATGGCGGTTAACTATGGCTACACCTTC	CASSEMAVNYGYTF